The clone carrying this TCR beta chain was recorded a few times. Its antigen is still unknown. This specimen comes from a study of spatial heterogeneity in lung cancer. Study background: Each unique TCR and UMI combination was seen more than ten times on average in raw reads.

Every TCR cDNA molecule bore its own unique molecular identifier. A single record per CDR3 protein comes from TCRdb applying MiXCR to the 5' RACE reads. The table records almost 75,000 distinct CDR3 sequences, approximately 12% of them present only once. Findings of the study overall: Blood contained ubiquitous expanded tumor TCRs more at resection than at follow-up.

The time point denotes: sample taken at primary tumor resection. TCRs were sequenced from unsorted whole RNA of tumor, nontumor lung or PBMC. 55 to 80 TRACERx patients with early, untreated non-small cell lung cancer donated samples. V lost 6 bases, J lost 4 bases, and 16 bases lay in between. The CDR3 covers 15 residues. Germline CDR1 LNHDA, CDR2 SQIVND (reference sequence). The receptor comes from a male donor with early-stage non-small cell lung cancer. V is TRBV19 and J is TRBJ1-5; D remains unclear. The sample in question was PBMCs, obtained at surgery. CDR3 nucleotides: TGTGCCAGTAGAAGAGAAGGCTTAATGAATCAGCCCCAGCATTTT. Encoded protein: CASRREGLMNQPQHF.